Listed below are T cell receptor beta chains from one sample, sequenced in a study of cytomegalovirus exposure and HLA in healthy donors. Assay used: immunoSEQ multiplex PCR; TCRdb lists only in-frame clones, some missing. The sample contains approximately 240,000 clones, around 89% of which appear only once. The sample consisted of PBMCs. The receptor set was obtained from a woman aged 18 to 35 in good health and CMV-seronegative. The CDR3 runs from the conserved cysteine through the conserved F or W. A D gene is named only where the DNA matches it firmly. A clone size is listed for some rows: how often the clone was seen (once, few, many), or a class if it is expanded.

j_call d_call clone_size v_call cdr3_nt cdr3_aa
TRBJ2-1 - - TRBV5-1 TGCGCCAGCAGCTATCAACCGACTAGTCGCTCTTACAATGAGCAGTTCTTC CASSYQPTSRSYNEQFF
TRBJ2-3 - - TRBV5-1 TGCGCCAGCAGCAGGGGGGGTAGCACAGATACGCAGTATTTT CASSRGGSTDTQYF
TRBJ2-5 - few TRBV7-5 TGTGTCAGAAGGGGACTAGCGGGAGGGGAAGAGACCCAGTACTTC CVRRGLAGGEETQYF
TRBJ2-5 - - TRBV18 TGTGCCAGCTCACCGGTTATGAGAGAGACCCAGTACTTC CASSPVMRETQYF
TRBJ2-2 TRBD2 - TRBV29-1 TGCAGCGTTGTTCGCGGGGGGAACACCGGGGAGCTGTTTTTT CSVVRGGNTGELFF
TRBJ2-5 - - TRBV5-4 TGTGCCAGCAGCTTGGTGGAGTTCCAAGAGACCCAGTACTTC CASSLVEFQETQYF
TRBJ2-7 TRBD2 - TRBV5-1 TGCGCCAGCAGCTACCCGGGACTAGCGGGGGGACCCTACGAGCAGTACTTC CASSYPGLAGGPYEQYF
TRBJ1-1 TRBD1 - TRBV4-3 TGCGCCAGCAGCCAGTCCATCGGGGCAGGGGGCACTGAAGCTTTCTTT CASSQSIGAGGTEAFF
TRBJ2-1 TRBD2 - TRBV4-1 TGCGCCAGCAGCCAAGAATCGCCTAGCGGGGGCCCCCATGAGCAGTTCTTC CASSQESPSGGPHEQFF
TRBJ2-5 - - TRBV13 TGTGCCAGCAGCTTAGGAGTTGGCGGAGAGACCCAGTACTTC CASSLGVGGETQYF
TRBJ2-4 TRBD2 once TRBV4-2 TGTGCCAGCAGCCAAGATAGGCGGGGGGGCGGGGGCAAAAACATTCAGTACTTC CASSQDRRGGGGKNIQYF
TRBJ2-5 - - TRBV29-1 TGCAGCGTTGATGACACAACGGAGACCCAGTACTTC CSVDDTTETQYF
TRBJ2-5 - - TRBV13 TGTGCCAGCAGCGGACGACAGGGGAGGGGGGAGACCCAGTACTTC CASSGRQGRGETQYF
TRBJ2-1 - - TRBV27 TGTGCCAGCTCCTCGCGGGGCAATGAGCAGTTCTTC CASSSRGNEQFF
TRBJ1-4 - - TRBV2 TGTGCCAGCAGTGAAGGGCAGGTCCAGCTTACTAATGAAAAACTGTTTTTT CASSEGQVQLTNEKLFF
TRBJ2-1 TRBD2 - TRBV4-3 TGCGCCAGCAGCCAAGAGCCTAGCGGGTACAACAATGAGCAGTTCTTC CASSQEPSGYNNEQFF
TRBJ1-3 - - TRBV7-9 TGTGCCAGCAGCCAGGACTCAAGCTCTGGAAACACCATATATTTT CASSQDSSSGNTIYF
TRBJ2-5 TRBD1 - TRBV9 TGTGCCAGCAGCGACCGGACAGGGGGCCTCGAGACCCAGTACTTC CASSDRTGGLETQYF
TRBJ2-5 - few TRBV11-2 TGTGCCAGCAGCTTAGAGCTAGCCCAGCAAGAGACCCAGTACTTC CASSLELAQQETQYF
TRBJ2-1 - - TRBV5-4 TGTGCCAGCAGCTTAAAGGGGGCGGGGTCGAATGAGCAGTTCTTC CASSLKGAGSNEQFF
TRBJ1-6 - - TRBV9 TGTGCCAGCAGCCAGGACAGCTACCCCAATTCACCCCTCCACTTT CASSQDSYPNSPLHF
TRBJ2-1 TRBD2 - TRBV4-2 TGTGCCAGCAGCCAAGAACAAGCGGGAGCCAGCAATGAGCAGTTCTTC CASSQEQAGASNEQFF
TRBJ1-1 TRBD1 - TRBV6-5 TGTGCCAGCAGTGGAAGACAGGGAGGGAACACTGAAGCTTTCTTT CASSGRQGGNTEAFF
TRBJ2-3 TRBD1 - TRBV5-6 TGTGCCAGCAGCCACCGGACAGGGGGCGCGACAGATACGCAGTATTTT CASSHRTGGATDTQYF
TRBJ2-7 TRBD1 - TRBV15 TGTGCCACCAGCAGAGCCACCGGGACAGAGACGTTCTACGAGCAGTACTTC CATSRATGTETFYEQYF
TRBJ2-7 - - TRBV9 TGTGCCAGCAGCGTAGTCTCTAGCGCGACCCCTTACGAGCAGTACTTC CASSVVSSATPYEQYF
TRBJ1-1 - - TRBV4-3 TGCGCCAGCAGCCAAGGGCCCGAGACAGGGAACACTGAAGCTTTCTTT CASSQGPETGNTEAFF
TRBJ2-5 TRBD2 - TRBV7-2 TGTGCCAGCAGCATCCCCCTAGCGGGAGTGGAGACCCAGTACTTC CASSIPLAGVETQYF
TRBJ1-2 - - TRBV25-1 TGTGCCAGCAGTGGGGCCCCCGGGAACCTCTATGGCTACACCTTC CASSGAPGNLYGYTF
TRBJ2-7 TRBD2 - TRBV10-3 TGTGCCATCAGTGAGTGGAAAGCGGGGGGATTACGTGAGCAGTACTTC CAISEWKAGGLREQYF
TRBJ2-5 TRBD1 - TRBV7-9 TGTGCCAGCAGCTCACAGGGGGACCCTCAAGAGACCCAGTACTTC CASSSQGDPQETQYF
TRBJ2-7 - - TRBV11-3 TGTGCCAGCAGCTTAGATCCCTCCTTACTAATCTTC CASSLDPSLLIF
TRBJ1-2 - - TRBV4-1 TGCGCCAGCAGCCAAGACAGGACGGTACGCGGGGGCTACACCTTC CASSQDRTVRGGYTF
TRBJ2-1 - - TRBV7-9 TGTGCCAGCACGGGACTCAGCTCCTACAATGAGCAGTTCTTC CASTGLSSYNEQFF
TRBJ2-7 TRBD2 - TRBV5-1 TGCGCCAGCAGCCGTACCGGGACTAGCGGGAGGGCCGGTCACGAGCAGTACTTC CASSRTGTSGRAGHEQYF
TRBJ2-3 TRBD1 - TRBV6-1 TGTGCCAGCGGACAGGAAGCATATGATACGCAGTATTTT CASGQEAYDTQYF
TRBJ2-1 TRBD1 - TRBV2 TGTGCCAGCGGTGCGACAGGGCTCAATGAGCAGTTCTTC CASGATGLNEQFF
TRBJ2-3 TRBD1 - TRBV6-1 TGTGCCAGCAGTGACAGGGGGCCGACAGATACGCAGTATTTT CASSDRGPTDTQYF
TRBJ2-7 TRBD2 - TRBV7-9 TGTGCCAGCAGCTTAGCGCTAGCGGGGACTGAGCAGTACTTC CASSLALAGTEQYF
TRBJ2-1 TRBD2 - TRBV4-1 TGCGCCAGCAGCCCACGACTAGCTGATAACTACAATGAGCAGTTCTTC CASSPRLADNYNEQFF
TRBJ1-2 - - TRBV19 TGTGCCAGTAGCATACTGGTGGCGGGGGGCGATGGCTACACCTTC CASSILVAGGDGYTF
TRBJ1-1 - - TRBV19 TGTGCCAGGGCCCACAGGGAAGCTTTCTTT CARAHREAFF
TRBJ2-5 - - TRBV5-1 TGCGCCAGCAGCCAGAGACAGGAGCGGCAAGAGACCCAGTACTTC CASSQRQERQETQYF
TRBJ1-1 - few TRBV30 TGTGCCTGGAGGGGCAGGGGAGGGACTGAAGCTTTCTTT CAWRGRGGTEAFF
TRBJ2-1 TRBD2 - TRBV6-5 TGTGCCAGCAGTTACTCTACTAGCGGGGCATACAATGAGCAGTTCTTC CASSYSTSGAYNEQFF
TRBJ2-1 - - TRBV7-2 TGTGCCAGCAGCCTAAGCAGGGGAAACTACAATGAGCAGTTCTTC CASSLSRGNYNEQFF
TRBJ2-7 - - TRBV5-6 TGTGCCAGCAGCTTGGATCCGGGCGAGCAGTACTTC CASSLDPGEQYF
TRBJ1-2 - - TRBV4-2 TGTGCCAGCAGCCCCGCGCCAGGGGACGGGTATGGCTACACCTTC CASSPAPGDGYGYTF
TRBJ2-3 TRBD2 - TRBV10-3 TGTGCCATCATTAGATTGGGACTAGCGGGGGCGATAGAAACAGATACGCAGTATTTT CAIIRLGLAGAIETDTQYF
TRBJ2-1 TRBD2 - TRBV5-5 TGTGCCAGCAGCTTGGACAGGAATAGTCCGGGACTAGCGGGGGGGTCGGAGTTCTTC CASSLDRNSPGLAGGSEFF
TRBJ1-1 TRBD1 - TRBV27 TGTGCCAGCAGTTCCGGGACAGGGTTCACTGAAGCTTTCTTT CASSSGTGFTEAFF